This passage covers 9 T cell receptor beta chains from one sample sequenced in a study of control samples from healthy donors and cancer patients. Clones were sequenced by immunoSEQ multiplex PCR, and TCRdb holds only the in-frame ones, with some missing. The repertoire has about 89,000 clones, around nine tenths of them found once; the top ten carry 20% to 25%. The sequencing sample was made of blood. These receptors all come from a young man in good health.

This chain connects TRBV12-5 to TRBJ2-2; possibly TRBD1 for D (5 bases). Per the germline V gene, CDR1 is LGHNT and CDR2 is FRNRAP. V gave up 0 bases and J gave up 1 base, with 9 bases separating them. The CDR3 spans 16 residues. Written as DNA, the CDR3 is TGTGCTAGTGGTTTGGTAAGGCAGGGGAACACCGGGGAGCTGTTTTTT. Its translation is CASGLVRQGNTGELFF.

The chain carries TRBV7-9 and TRBJ2-5, with D maybe TRBD1 (6 bases). Looked up from germline, CDR1 is SEHNR and CDR2 is FQNEAQ (reference sequence). The CDR3 length is 14 residues. Trimming removed 1 base at V and 5 bases at J, with 11 bases between. The DNA of the CDR3 is TGTGCCAGCAGCTTAGTCAGGGGCGAGGAGACCCAGTACTTC. Amino acid sequence: CASSLVRGEETQYF.

The rearrangement uses TRBV2 and TRBJ2-3; D ambiguous. With 5 bases removed from V and 4 bases from J, the gap between germline ends came to 13 bases. CDR1 is SNHLY and CDR2 is FYNNEI in the germline V gene. This CDR3 region has 14 residues. The DNA of the CDR3 is TGTGCCAGCAGTCCGGTCTCCTCCCCAGATACGCAGTATTTT. Its translation is CASSPVSSPDTQYF.

This clone was found a few times. The chain employs TRBV10-2 and TRBJ2-3; 11 nucleotides align to TRBD2. The CDR3 is made up of 15 amino acids. Per germline, CDR1 WSHSY and CDR2 SAAADI. V was clipped by 8 bases and J by 3 bases; unmatched bases: 7. The chain's CDR3 is CASATSGGSTDTQYF. DNA for the CDR3: TGCGCCAGCGCTACTAGCGGGGGATCTACAGATACGCAGTATTTT.

V is TRBV21-1 and J is TRBJ1-6; the table's D gene call, TRBD1, was not cross checked with the DNA. TRBV21-1 is marked as a pseudogene. The CDR3 spans 13 residues. CDR3 nucleotide sequence: TGTGCCAGCAGCAAAGACATGAATTCACCCCTCCACTTT. This translates into CASSKDMNSPLHF.

The V and J genes are TRBV28 and TRBJ2-5; D is tentatively TRBD1 or TRBD2 (6 bases each). V lost 5 bases to trimming and J lost 9 bases, with 16 bases between them. The CDR3 contains 13 residues. Germline values: CDR1 MDHEN, CDR2 SYDVKM. The CDR3 reads CASSPGQTGAQYF. CDR3 nucleotides: TGTGCCAGCAGTCCAGGACAGACGGGGGCCCAGTACTTC.

V is TRBV7-9 and J is TRBJ1-2, with D tentatively TRBD1 (5 bases). CDR1 is SEHNR, CDR2 FQNEAQ, per germline (reference sequence). This CDR3 is built from 14 residues. The V gene lost 2 bases and the J gene lost 7 bases, with 14 bases spanning the gap. CDR3 loop: CASSLSKGFGGYTF. The CDR3 DNA reads TGTGCCAGCAGCTTAAGTAAGGGGTTCGGTGGCTACACCTTC.

The chain uses TRBV7-2 and TRBJ2-7; D is possibly TRBD1 (7 bases). CDR1 SGHTA and CDR2 FQGNSA come from the germline V gene. The CDR3 contains 14 residues. V shed 5 bases and J shed 4 bases, with 15 bases lying between them. The CDR3 reads CASSIGGGAYEQYV. CDR3 coding DNA: TGTGCCAGCAGCATAGGAGGGGGCGCTTACGAGCAGTACGTC.

The chain has TRBV5-1 and TRBJ2-1, with 12 nucleotides matching TRBD2. Trimming cost V 0 bases and J 15 bases; bases outside gene matches: 10. The CDR3 loop spans 15 amino acids. From germline, CDR1 is SGHRS and CDR2 YFSETQ. CDR3 sequence: CASSLAAASGGDRFF. The CDR3 nucleotides read TGCGCCAGCAGCTTGGCCGCGGCTAGCGGGGGGGATAGGTTCTTC.